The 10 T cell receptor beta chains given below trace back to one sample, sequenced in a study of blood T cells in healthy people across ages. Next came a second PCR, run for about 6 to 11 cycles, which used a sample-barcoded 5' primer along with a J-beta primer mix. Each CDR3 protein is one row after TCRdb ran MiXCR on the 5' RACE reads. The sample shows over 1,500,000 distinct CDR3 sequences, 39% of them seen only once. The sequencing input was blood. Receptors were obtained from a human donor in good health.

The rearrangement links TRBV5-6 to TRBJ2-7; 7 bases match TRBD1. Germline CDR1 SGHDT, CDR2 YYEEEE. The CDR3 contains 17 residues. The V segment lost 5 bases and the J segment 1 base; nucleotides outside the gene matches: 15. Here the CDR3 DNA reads TGTGCCAGCAGTCGAAACGGTAGGGGGCTTAAGTCCTACGAGCAGTACTTC. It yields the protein CASSRNGRGLKSYEQYF.

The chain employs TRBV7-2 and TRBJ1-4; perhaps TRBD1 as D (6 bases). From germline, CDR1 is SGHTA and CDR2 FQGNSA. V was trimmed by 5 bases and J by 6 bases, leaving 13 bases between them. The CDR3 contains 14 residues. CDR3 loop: CASSRTGRDEKLFF. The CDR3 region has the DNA TGTGCCAGCAGCCGCACAGGGAGGGATGAAAAACTGTTTTTT.

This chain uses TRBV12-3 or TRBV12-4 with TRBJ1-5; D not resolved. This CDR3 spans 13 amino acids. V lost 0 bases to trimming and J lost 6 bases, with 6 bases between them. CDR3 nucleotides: TGTGCCAGCAGTTTAGCTCCCCTTCAGCCCCAGCATTTT. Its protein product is CASSLAPLQPQHF.

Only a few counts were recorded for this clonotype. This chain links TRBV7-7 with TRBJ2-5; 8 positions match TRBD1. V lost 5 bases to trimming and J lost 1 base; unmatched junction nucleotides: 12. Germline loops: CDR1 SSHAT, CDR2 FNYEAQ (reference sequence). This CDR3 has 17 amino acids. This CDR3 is CASSAQPGQAFQETQYF. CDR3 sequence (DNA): TGTGCCAGCAGCGCACAACCGGGACAGGCTTTCCAAGAGACCCAGTACTTC.

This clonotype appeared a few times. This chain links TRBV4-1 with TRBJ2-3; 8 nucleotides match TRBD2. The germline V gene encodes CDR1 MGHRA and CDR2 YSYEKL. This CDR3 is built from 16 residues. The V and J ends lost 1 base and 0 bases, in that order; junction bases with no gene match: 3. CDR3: CASSQGLAPSTDTQYF. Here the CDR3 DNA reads TGCGCCAGCAGCCAAGGACTAGCGCCTAGCACAGATACGCAGTATTTT.

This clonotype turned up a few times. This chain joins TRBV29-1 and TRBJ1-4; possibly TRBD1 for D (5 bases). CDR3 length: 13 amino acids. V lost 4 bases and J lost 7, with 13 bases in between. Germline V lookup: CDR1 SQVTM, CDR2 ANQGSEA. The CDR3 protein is CSVAVGTGEKLFF. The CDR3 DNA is TGCAGCGTTGCGGTGGGGACGGGTGAAAAACTGTTTTTT.

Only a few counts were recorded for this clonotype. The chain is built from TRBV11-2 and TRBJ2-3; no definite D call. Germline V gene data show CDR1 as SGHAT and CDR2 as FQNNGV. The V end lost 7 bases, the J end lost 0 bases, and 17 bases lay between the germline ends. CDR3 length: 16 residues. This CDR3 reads CASMPGPAPSTDTQYF. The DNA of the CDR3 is TGTGCCAGCATGCCCGGGCCGGCTCCTAGCACAGATACGCAGTATTTT.

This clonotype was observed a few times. CDR3 nucleotides: TGTGCCAGCAGCCCGCGTCCGGGACAGTCCTACGAGCAGTACTTC. Translated: CASSPRPGQSYEQYF. This chain links TRBV7-6 with TRBJ2-7, with TRBD1 identical over 7 bases. V gave up 5 bases and J gave up 1 base; unmatched junction bases: 8. This CDR3 has 15 residues. Germline V CDR1 and CDR2: SGHVS, FNYEAQ.

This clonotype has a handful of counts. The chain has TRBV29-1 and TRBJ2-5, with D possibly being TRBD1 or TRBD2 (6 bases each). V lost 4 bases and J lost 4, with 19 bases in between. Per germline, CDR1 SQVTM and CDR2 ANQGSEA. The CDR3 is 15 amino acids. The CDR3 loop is CSVGGGRTLGETQYF. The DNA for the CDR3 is TGCAGCGTTGGAGGGGGGCGGACCTTAGGAGAGACCCAGTACTTC.

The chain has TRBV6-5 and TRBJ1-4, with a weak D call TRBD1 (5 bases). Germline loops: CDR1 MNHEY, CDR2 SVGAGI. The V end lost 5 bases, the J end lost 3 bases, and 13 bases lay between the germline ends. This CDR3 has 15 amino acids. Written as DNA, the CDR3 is TGTGCCAGCAGTCCCTCGTGGGGCTCTAATGAAAAACTGTTTTTT. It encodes CASSPSWGSNEKLFF.